This T cell receptor (beta chain) is from a study of T cells in Graves' hyperthyroidism and ophthalmopathy. General study points: Prediction of ophthalmopathy progression came a median approximately 7 months pre-onset. Most expanded thyroid clonotypes above 0.001 recurred in blood.

Authors of the study amplified TCR beta CDR3 regions from RNA transcripts. First-round RT-PCR of the TCR CDR3 relied on the HTBI primer set. TCRdb re-called the multiplex PCR reads with MiXCR, one entry per CDR3 protein. The table records around 600,000 distinct CDR3 sequences, approximately 16% of them present only once. As to this clonotype: Antigen: not known.

The germline V gene encodes CDR1 DFQATT and CDR2 SNEGSKA (reference sequence). V gave up 5 bases and J gave up 8 bases, with 16 bases separating them. CDR3 length: 14 amino acids. This rearrangement joins TRBV20-1 to TRBJ1-6; D remains ambiguous. The sequenced sample consisted of blood. The TCR comes from a woman between 35 and 50 years old with Graves' ophthalmopathy. Here the CDR3 DNA reads TGCAGTGCTGAGGACCGACCAGGAGATTCACCCCTCCACTTT. Translation: CSAEDRPGDSPLHF.